Listed below are T cell receptor beta chains from one sample, sequenced in a study of graft-versus-host responses after intestinal transplantation. The protocol was immunoSEQ multiplex PCR, while the TCRdb copy is restricted to in-frame clones and leaves out a portion. The table shows about 88,000 clones, with about 95% occurring only once. These receptors lack a known antigen. The source was unstimulated CD4+ T cells sorted from spleen or lymph node cells, collected before transplant. The receptors were gathered from a human donor who was the organ donor for an intestinal transplant. Both conserved end residues are part of each CDR3. The order of the fields is D gene, V gene, clone size, J gene, CDR3 DNA, CDR3 protein. D genes are given only for firm matches. Size is stated for part of the rows, as once, few or many counts, or as a class when the clone is expanded.

D: TRBD1; V: TRBV2; size: once; J: TRBJ1-5; DNA: TGTGCCAGCAGTGCGACAGGGGGGAATCAGCCCCAGCATTTT; CDR3: CASSATGGNQPQHF
D: NA; V: TRBV19; size: NA; J: TRBJ2-2; DNA: TGTGCCAGTAGTACCAGGACGGCCTCGAACACCGGGGAGCTGTTTTTT; CDR3: CASSTRTASNTGELFF
D: NA; V: TRBV7-3; size: NA; J: TRBJ1-2; DNA: TGTGCCAGCAGCACCCAGACAGGCTTTAACTATGGCTACACCTTC; CDR3: CASSTQTGFNYGYTF
D: NA; V: TRBV9; size: NA; J: TRBJ1-6; DNA: TGTGCCAGCAGCGTAGTAGACTCCTATAATTCACCCCTCCACTTT; CDR3: CASSVVDSYNSPLHF
D: NA; V: TRBV11-2; size: once; J: TRBJ2-7; DNA: TGTGCCAGCAGCTCGCGTCAGTTCTACGAGCAGTACTTC; CDR3: CASSSRQFYEQYF
D: TRBD1; V: TRBV7-8; size: NA; J: TRBJ1-1; DNA: TGTGCCAGCAGCGCAAACAGGGGTTGGGGCACTGAAGCTTTCTTT; CDR3: CASSANRGWGTEAFF
D: NA; V: TRBV7-2; size: NA; J: TRBJ2-7; DNA: TGTGCCAGCAGCTTACGGAATGCAGAGTACTACGAGCAGTACTTC; CDR3: CASSLRNAEYYEQYF
D: NA; V: TRBV2; size: NA; J: TRBJ1-1; DNA: TGTGCCAGCACCCTGGAGGGATTAACCGATGAAGCTTTCTTT; CDR3: CASTLEGLTDEAFF
D: TRBD1; V: TRBV6-6; size: NA; J: TRBJ2-6; DNA: TGTGCCAGCAGGCCACAGGGGTCTGGGGCCAACGTCCTGACTTTC; CDR3: CASRPQGSGANVLTF
D: NA; V: TRBV18; size: NA; J: TRBJ2-3; DNA: TGTGCCAGCTCATCGGACATGGCAGATACGCAGTATTTT; CDR3: CASSSDMADTQYF
D: NA; V: TRBV18; size: NA; J: TRBJ1-1; DNA: TGTGCCAGCTCACCGCGAGCGGTGATGAACACTGAAGCTTTCTTT; CDR3: CASSPRAVMNTEAFF
D: TRBD1; V: TRBV28; size: NA; J: TRBJ2-7; DNA: TGTGCCAGCAGTCCCCTGACAGGGGGCCTACCCTACGAGCAGTACTTC; CDR3: CASSPLTGGLPYEQYF
D: NA; V: TRBV21-1; size: NA; J: TRBJ2-5; DNA: TGTGCCAGCATCACCGGGGACCACACCGCTCCCCAAGAGACCCAGTACTTC; CDR3: CASITGDHTAPQETQYF
D: TRBD1; V: TRBV6-5; size: NA; J: TRBJ1-2; DNA: TGTGCCAGCAGTTTCGGACAGGTTTCTAACTATGGCTACACCTTC; CDR3: CASSFGQVSNYGYTF
D: NA; V: TRBV6-1; size: NA; J: TRBJ1-3; DNA: TGTGCCAGCAGTGGTTGGGGACCTGGAAACACCATATATTTT; CDR3: CASSGWGPGNTIYF
D: TRBD2; V: TRBV30; size: NA; J: TRBJ2-1; DNA: TGTGCCTGGAGTGGGGCGGCGCGACTAGCGGGGTACCGCTCCTACAATGAGCAGTTCTTC; CDR3: CAWSGAARLAGYRSYNEQFF
D: NA; V: TRBV10-3; size: NA; J: TRBJ1-1; DNA: TGTGCCATCAGTGGGAGCCGGCTCTCTGAAGCTTTCTTT; CDR3: CAISGSRLSEAFF
D: NA; V: TRBV19; size: NA; J: TRBJ2-7; DNA: TGTGCCAGTAGCCGTCTTGGGTACGAGCAGTACTTC; CDR3: CASSRLGYEQYF
D: NA; V: TRBV27; size: NA; J: TRBJ2-4; DNA: TGTGCCAGCAGGAACCAGGGGGGTAAAAACATTCAGTACTTC; CDR3: CASRNQGGKNIQYF
D: NA; V: TRBV6-1; size: NA; J: TRBJ2-2; DNA: TGTGCCAGCTGCCCTGGGAGGAACACCGGGGAGCTGTTTTTT; CDR3: CASCPGRNTGELFF
D: NA; V: TRBV30; size: NA; J: TRBJ1-5; DNA: TGTGCCTGGAGTGTATTAGCACAGGTCAGTCGCCAGCCCCAGCATTTT; CDR3: CAWSVLAQVSRQPQHF
D: TRBD2; V: TRBV5-1; size: NA; J: TRBJ2-1; DNA: TGCGCCAGCAGCTTGGGACTAGCGGGGGAAGGTGAGCAGTTCTTC; CDR3: CASSLGLAGEGEQFF
D: TRBD1; V: TRBV7-3; size: once; J: TRBJ2-7; DNA: TGTGCCAGCAGCCCGGGGACAGTACTTATAAACGAGCAGTACTTC; CDR3: CASSPGTVLINEQYF
D: NA; V: TRBV25-1; size: NA; J: TRBJ1-2; DNA: TGTGCCAGCAGTGAATTGGGGCAGGTGGACGGCTACACCTTC; CDR3: CASSELGQVDGYTF
D: NA; V: TRBV6-1; size: NA; J: TRBJ2-7; DNA: TGTGCCAGCTATACAGCCACCTACGAGCAGTACTTC; CDR3: CASYTATYEQYF
D: TRBD2; V: TRBV7-2; size: NA; J: TRBJ2-2; DNA: TGTGCCAGCAGCACAACTAGCGGGCACACCGGGGAGCTGTTTTTT; CDR3: CASSTTSGHTGELFF
D: NA; V: TRBV2; size: NA; J: TRBJ1-6; DNA: TGTGCCAGCAGGCCTCGGGGGGGGGAGTCACCCCTCCACTTT; CDR3: CASRPRGGESPLHF
D: TRBD2; V: TRBV27; size: NA; J: TRBJ2-5; DNA: TGTGCCAGCAGTTCCTCTAGCGGGGGGGCCTCGGAGACCCAGTACTTC; CDR3: CASSSSSGGASETQYF
D: TRBD1; V: TRBV28; size: NA; J: TRBJ2-7; DNA: TGTGCCAGCAGTCCCCGGACAGGGGATCCCTACGAGCAGTACTTC; CDR3: CASSPRTGDPYEQYF
D: NA; V: TRBV5-6; size: NA; J: TRBJ2-2; DNA: TGTGCCAGCAGCTTTGGGGGGCCCAACACCGGGGAGCTGTTTTTT; CDR3: CASSFGGPNTGELFF
D: NA; V: TRBV6-1; size: NA; J: TRBJ2-7; DNA: TGTGCCAGCGGCTTGGTCCACTCCTACGAGCAGTACTTC; CDR3: CASGLVHSYEQYF
D: NA; V: TRBV19; size: NA; J: TRBJ2-6; DNA: TGTGCCAGCACAACCCTCAGGGGCCCCTTCTCTGGGGCCAACGTCCTGACTTTC; CDR3: CASTTLRGPFSGANVLTF
D: NA; V: TRBV7-2; size: NA; J: TRBJ2-1; DNA: TGTGCCAGCAGCTCACAGGTCAATGAGCAGTTCTTC; CDR3: CASSSQVNEQFF
D: TRBD2; V: TRBV2; size: NA; J: TRBJ2-2; DNA: TGTGCCAGCAGGACTAGCGGGAACACCGGGGAGCTGTTTTTT; CDR3: CASRTSGNTGELFF
D: NA; V: TRBV25-1; size: NA; J: TRBJ1-1; DNA: TGTGCCAGCAAATATTACACTGAAGCTTTCTTT; CDR3: CASKYYTEAFF
D: TRBD2; V: TRBV29-1; size: NA; J: TRBJ2-3; DNA: TGCAGCGTCGAAGGGACTAGCGGGGGGCACACAGATACGCAGTATTTT; CDR3: CSVEGTSGGHTDTQYF
D: TRBD1; V: TRBV27; size: NA; J: TRBJ1-1; DNA: TGTGCCAGCAGCCCACAGGGGGCAAACACTGAAGCTTTCTTT; CDR3: CASSPQGANTEAFF
D: NA; V: TRBV28; size: NA; J: TRBJ2-3; DNA: TGTGCCAGCAGTTTCAGGTCAGGGGATACGCAGTATTTT; CDR3: CASSFRSGDTQYF
D: NA; V: TRBV6-5; size: NA; J: TRBJ1-5; DNA: TGTGCCAGCAGGGGCAGGGGAGGGTACAATCAGCCCCAGCATTTT; CDR3: CASRGRGGYNQPQHF
D: TRBD1; V: TRBV28; size: once; J: TRBJ2-7; DNA: TGTGCCAGCAACCCGGGACAGAGCTACGAGCAGTACTTC; CDR3: CASNPGQSYEQYF
D: NA; V: TRBV6-1; size: NA; J: TRBJ1-5; DNA: TGTGCCAGCAGTGAAGGGGTGGCAAGGGGATCCAATCAGCCCCAGCATTTT; CDR3: CASSEGVARGSNQPQHF
D: NA; V: TRBV19; size: NA; J: TRBJ1-1; DNA: TGTGCCAGTATTAATTGGCGGGCTGAAGCTTTCTTT; CDR3: CASINWRAEAFF
D: TRBD1; V: TRBV7-9; size: NA; J: TRBJ1-4; DNA: TGTGCCAGCAGCTTAGGGGACAGAACTAATGAAAAACTGTTTTTT; CDR3: CASSLGDRTNEKLFF
D: NA; V: TRBV12-5; size: NA; J: TRBJ2-3; DNA: TGTGCTAGTGGTTTAGGCGGCTCAGATACGCAGTATTTT; CDR3: CASGLGGSDTQYF
D: NA; V: TRBV28; size: NA; J: TRBJ1-5; DNA: TGTGCCAGCAGTTTACCGGGCAATCAGCCCCAGCATTTT; CDR3: CASSLPGNQPQHF
D: TRBD1; V: TRBV27; size: NA; J: TRBJ1-1; DNA: TGTGCCAGCAGTTTTTCAGGGACAGGGAAAAGGGTTTGGTACACTGAAGCTTTCTTT; CDR3: CASSFSGTGKRVWYTEAFF
D: TRBD1; V: TRBV11-1; size: NA; J: TRBJ1-4; DNA: TGTGCCAGCAGCCAAGGACAGGGCACTAATGAAAAACTGTTTTTT; CDR3: CASSQGQGTNEKLFF